This TCR beta chain was obtained from a study of CD8+CD57+ T cells in acquired aplastic anemia. This clonotype has at least ten counts. TCR beta VDJ and CDR3 profiles were obtained from a genomic DNA template. A single record per CDR3 protein comes from TCRdb applying MiXCR to the reads. Seen here are 400,000 to 500,000 distinct CDR3 sequences, 60% to 80% observed once, and the top ten hold 4%. The CDR3 has 14 residues. From germline, CDR1 is SGHTS and CDR2 YDEGEE. J gave up 7 bases and V 4 bases, and 7 bases lay outside the gene matches. The chain carries TRBV5-8 and TRBJ1-4; 7 positions match TRBD1. Sample: sorted CD4+, CD8+, or CD8+CD57+ T cells (not recorded which) from PBMCs. The sequence was obtained from a human donor in good health, serving as a control. CDR3 sequence (DNA): TGTGCCAGCAGCCACTTTGACAGGGTTGAAAAACTGTTTTTT. The encoded protein is CASSHFDRVEKLFF.